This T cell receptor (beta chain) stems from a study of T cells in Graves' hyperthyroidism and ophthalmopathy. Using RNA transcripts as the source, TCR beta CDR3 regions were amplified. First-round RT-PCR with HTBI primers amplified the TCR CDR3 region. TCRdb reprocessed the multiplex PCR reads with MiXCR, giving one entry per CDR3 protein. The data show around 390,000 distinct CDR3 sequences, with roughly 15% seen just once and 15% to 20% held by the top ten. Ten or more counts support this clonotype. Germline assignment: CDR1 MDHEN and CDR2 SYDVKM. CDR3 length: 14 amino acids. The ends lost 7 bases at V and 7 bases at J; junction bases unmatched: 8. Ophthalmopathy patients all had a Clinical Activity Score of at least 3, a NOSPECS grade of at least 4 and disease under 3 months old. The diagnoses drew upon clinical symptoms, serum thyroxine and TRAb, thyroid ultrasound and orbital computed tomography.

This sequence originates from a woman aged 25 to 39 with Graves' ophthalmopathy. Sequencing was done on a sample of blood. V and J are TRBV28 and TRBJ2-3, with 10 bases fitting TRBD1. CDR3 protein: CASTQTGGVNTQYF. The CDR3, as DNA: TGTGCCAGCACCCAGACAGGGGGCGTAAATACGCAGTATTTT.